This entry lists 18 T cell receptor beta chains sequenced from one sample in a study of identical twins. TCRdb called the 5' RACE reads again in MiXCR, with one record for every CDR3 protein. The sample holds roughly 250,000 distinct CDR3 sequences, over 13% seen once. Specimen: memory (CD45RO+) T cells sorted from blood. These receptors were taken from a woman aged 18-29 years in good health.

J is TRBJ2-5 and V is TRBV10-3; no clear D gene. Germline V CDR1 and CDR2: ENHRY, SYGVKD. The CDR3 is made up of 14 amino acids. Between the trimmed V and J ends, which lost 4 bases and 3 bases, there was a span of 12 bases. The CDR3 DNA reads as TGTGCCATCAGTGTGGATGCAGTGAAAGAGACCCAGTACTTC. This codes for CAISVDAVKETQYF.

This clonotype was found a few times. The chain links TRBV10-3 to TRBJ2-7; perhaps TRBD2 as D (6 bases). The CDR3 totals 12 residues. Per germline, CDR1 ENHRY and CDR2 SYGVKD. V lost 4 bases and J 5 bases, leaving 9 bases between the germline ends. The CDR3 DNA follows: TGTGCCATCAGTGTCCGACTAGACGAGCAGTACTTC. Translating it yields CAISVRLDEQYF.

There are many counts of this clonotype. This chain joins TRBV5-6 and TRBJ2-5; D uncertain. The CDR3 consists of 14 residues. Germline V lookup: CDR1 SGHDT, CDR2 YYEEEE. Between the trimmed V and J ends, which lost 0 bases and 4 bases, there was a span of 10 bases. The CDR3 protein is CASSLGGLGETQYF. DNA for the CDR3: TGTGCCAGCAGCTTGGGTGGATTGGGAGAGACCCAGTACTTC.

The table lists this clonotype with many counts. This sequence joins TRBV20-1 and TRBJ1-2; TRBD1 might be the D (5 bases). CDR3 length equals 11 residues. Germline CDR1 reads DFQATT; CDR2 reads SNEGSKA (reference sequence). Trimming stripped 5 bases from V and 4 bases from J, with 8 bases between. The CDR3 protein is CSASDSYGYTF. CDR3 DNA: TGCAGTGCTTCTGACAGCTATGGCTACACCTTC.

J is TRBJ2-7 and V is TRBV4-3; 7 bases fit TRBD1. The V segment lost 2 bases and the J segment 3 bases; nucleotides outside the gene matches: 7. CDR1 and CDR2 (germline): LGHNA, YSLEER. The CDR3 totals 15 residues. The CDR3 sequence is CASSQLIGGSYEQYF. CDR3 bases: TGCGCCAGCAGCCAATTAATAGGGGGCAGCTACGAGCAGTACTTC.

The chain is built from TRBV7-9 and TRBJ1-6; tentatively, D is TRBD1 (6 bases). The germline CDR1 and CDR2 sequences are SEHNR and FQNEAQ (reference sequence). The CDR3 extends over 15 amino acids. The V end was cut by 3 bases, the J end by 7 bases, with 13 bases between. The CDR3 DNA is TGTGCCAGCAGCTTTGGGCAGGGGTACAATTCACCCCTCCACTTT. This encodes CASSFGQGYNSPLHF.

This chain connects TRBV14 to TRBJ1-6; no clear D. Germline V gives CDR1 SGHDN, CDR2 FVKESK. Between the trimmed V and J ends, which lost 4 bases and 8 bases, there was a span of 18 bases. The CDR3 runs to 16 residues. This chain's CDR3 is CASSPSGSGRYSPLHF. The DNA for the CDR3 is TGTGCCAGCAGCCCGAGTGGATCCGGGCGGTATTCACCCCTCCACTTT.

This clonotype turned up a few times. The J gene is TRBJ2-5, the V gene TRBV2; tentatively, D is TRBD2 (6 bases). The CDR3 has 15 amino acids. CDR1 and CDR2 from the germline V gene are SNHLY and FYNNEI. Trimming took off 6 bases at V and 4 bases at J, with 18 bases between the two ends. CDR3 sequence reads: CASSLGLPVGETQYF. CDR3 DNA sequence: TGTGCCAGCAGCCTCGGACTACCCGTGGGAGAGACCCAGTACTTC.

This clonotype showed up many times. The genes are TRBV12-3 or TRBV12-4 and TRBJ1-2; no clear D. The CDR3 extends over 13 amino acids. Trimming left V 5 bases short and J 2 bases short, with 9 bases between. CDR3 in amino acids: CASSPSENYGYTF. The CDR3 region has the DNA TGTGCCAGCAGTCCCTCGGAGAACTATGGCTACACCTTC.

This clonotype was recorded a few times. This chain links TRBV20-1 with TRBJ1-2, with 11 bases fitting TRBD1. The trim removed 3 bases at V and 8 bases at J, leaving 5 bases unmatched. CDR1 and CDR2 (germline): DFQATT, SNEGSKA (reference sequence). The CDR3 loop spans 13 amino acids. As DNA, the CDR3 is TGCAGTGCTAGGGACAGGGGGCGAGGCGGCTACACCTTC. This codes for CSARDRGRGGYTF.

This clonotype was detected only a few times. This sequence joins TRBV7-2 and TRBJ2-7, with D possibly TRBD1 on 5 matching bases. V was pared by 1 base and J by 2 bases, with 12 bases between. CDR3 length: 15 residues. In germline, CDR1 is SGHTA, CDR2 FQGNSA. Written as DNA, the CDR3 is TGTGCCAGCAGCTTAGGTGACAGCCGGACCTACGAGCAGTACTTC. Translation gives CASSLGDSRTYEQYF. The full variable domain, completed using reference TRBV7-2 and TRBJ2-7, is GAGVSQSPSNKVTEKGKDVELRCDPISGHTALYWYRQSLGQGLEFLIYFQGNSAPDKSGLPSDRFSAERTGGSVSTLTIQRTQQEDSAVYLCASSLGDSRTYEQYFGPGTRLTVT.

Only a few counts were recorded for this clonotype. The chain recombines TRBV20-1 with TRBJ2-7; a weak D match, TRBD2 (6 bases). The CDR3 is made up of 15 amino acids. Trimming shortened V by 2 bases and J by 7 bases, and 21 bases separated the two germline ends. Germline V CDR1 and CDR2: DFQATT, SNEGSKA (reference sequence). CDR3: CSARRSGTRSWEQYF. The CDR3 DNA reads as TGCAGTGCTAGACGATCAGGGACTCGTTCTTGGGAGCAGTACTTC.

This rearrangement joins TRBV2 to TRBJ2-3; perhaps TRBD2 as D (6 bases). The germline CDR1 and CDR2 sequences are SNHLY and FYNNEI. Deletions cut 2 bases from V and 3 bases from J, with 12 bases between. This CDR3 region has 15 residues. CDR3 in DNA: TGTGCCAGCAGTGAACGAGGCGGGGTGACAGATACGCAGTATTTT. It translates to CASSERGGVTDTQYF.

This clonotype has a handful of counts. The chain recombines TRBV20-1 with TRBJ2-3; 9 bases are a match to TRBD1. Trimming at V came to 6 bases and at J to 1 base, leaving 5 bases not matched to a gene. Germline V gene sequence: CDR1 DFQATT, CDR2 SNEGSKA (reference sequence). The CDR3 spans 14 residues. CDR3 residues: CSATRDRGTDTQYF. In DNA form, the CDR3 reads TGCAGTGCAACCCGGGACAGGGGCACAGATACGCAGTATTTT.

The CDR3 DNA reads as TGCAGTGCAACTCTAGCGGGGGGGACGGAGACCCAGTACTTC. It translates to CSATLAGGTETQYF. The gene calls are TRBV20-1 and TRBJ2-5; 12 nucleotides line up with TRBD2. CDR3 length equals 14 residues. CDR1 and CDR2 from the germline V gene are DFQATT and SNEGSKA (reference sequence). Unmatched junction bases numbered 7, after V lost 6 bases and J lost 5 bases.

This clonotype was seen more than once but under ten times. The rearrangement joins TRBV7-9 to TRBJ2-7, with TRBD1 matching over 12 bases. The length of the CDR3 is 14 residues. Germline-derived CDR1 and CDR2 are SEHNR and FQNEAQ (reference sequence). V trimming: 5 bases; J trimming: 6 bases; junction bases outside the gene matches: 5. This CDR3 is CASSHPGQGAEQYF. The CDR3 DNA reads TGTGCCAGCAGCCACCCGGGACAGGGGGCCGAGCAGTACTTC.

The chain links TRBV6-5 to TRBJ2-2, with D uncertain. The germline V gene has CDR1 MNHEY and CDR2 SVGAGI. Trimming removed 0 bases from V and 0 bases from J, with 8 bases in between. The CDR3 has 16 amino acids. The CDR3 DNA is TGTGCCAGCAGTTACTCTGCAGGCGCGAACACCGGGGAGCTGTTTTTT. This codes for CASSYSAGANTGELFF.

The J gene is TRBJ2-7, the V gene TRBV11-2; D is tentatively TRBD1 or TRBD2 (5 bases each). V lost 5 bases and J 0 bases, leaving 14 bases between the germline ends. CDR3 size: 15 residues. Germline CDR1 and CDR2: SGHAT and FQNNGV. Here the CDR3 reads CASSVWGRTSYEQYF. CDR3 bases: TGTGCCAGCAGCGTCTGGGGACGGACCTCCTACGAGCAGTACTTC.